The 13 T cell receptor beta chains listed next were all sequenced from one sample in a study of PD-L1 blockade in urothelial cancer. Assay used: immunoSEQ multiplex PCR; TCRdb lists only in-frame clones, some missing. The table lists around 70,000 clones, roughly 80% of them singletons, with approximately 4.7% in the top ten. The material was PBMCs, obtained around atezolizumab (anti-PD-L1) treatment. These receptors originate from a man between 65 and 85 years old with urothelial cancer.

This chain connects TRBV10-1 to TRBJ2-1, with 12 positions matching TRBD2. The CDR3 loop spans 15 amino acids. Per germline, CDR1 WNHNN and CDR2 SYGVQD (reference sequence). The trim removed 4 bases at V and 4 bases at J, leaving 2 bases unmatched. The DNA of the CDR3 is TGCGCCAGCAGTGCGACTAGCGGGAGATACAATGAGCAGTTCTTC. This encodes CASSATSGRYNEQFF.

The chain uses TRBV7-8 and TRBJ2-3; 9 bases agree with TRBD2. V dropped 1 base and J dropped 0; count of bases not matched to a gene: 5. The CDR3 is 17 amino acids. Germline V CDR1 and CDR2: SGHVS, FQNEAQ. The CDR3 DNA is TGTGCCAGCAGCTTAGGGTCTAGCGGGACTAGCACAGATACGCAGTATTTT. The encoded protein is CASSLGSSGTSTDTQYF.

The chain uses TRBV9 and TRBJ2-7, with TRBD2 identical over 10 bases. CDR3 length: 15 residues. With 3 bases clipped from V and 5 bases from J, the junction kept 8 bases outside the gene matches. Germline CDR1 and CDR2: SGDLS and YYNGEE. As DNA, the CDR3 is TGTGCCAGCAGCGCCGGGACTAGCGAAATCAACGAGCAGTACTTC. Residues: CASSAGTSEINEQYF.

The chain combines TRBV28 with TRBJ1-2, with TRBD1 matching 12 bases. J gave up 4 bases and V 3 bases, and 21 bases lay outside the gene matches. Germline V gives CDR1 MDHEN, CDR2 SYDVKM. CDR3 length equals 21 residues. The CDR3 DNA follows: TGTGCCAGCAGTTTCCCGAAGAGAGCGGGACAGGGGGCTCTGGAGCGCTATGGCTACACCTTC. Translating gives CASSFPKRAGQGALERYGYTF.

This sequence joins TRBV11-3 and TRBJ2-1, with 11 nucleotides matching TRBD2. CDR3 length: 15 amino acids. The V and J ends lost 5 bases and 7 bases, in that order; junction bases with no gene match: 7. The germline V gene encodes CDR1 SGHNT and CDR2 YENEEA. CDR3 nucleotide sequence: TGTGCCAGCAGCATCCTAGCGGGAGGCGGGAATGAGCAGTTCTTC. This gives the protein CASSILAGGGNEQFF. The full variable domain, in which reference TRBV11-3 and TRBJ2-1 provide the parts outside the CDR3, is EAGVVQSPRYKIIEKKQPVAFWCNPISGHNTLYWYLQNLGQGPELLIRYENEEAVDDSQLPKDRFSAERLKGVDSTLKIQPAELGDSAVYLCASSILAGGGNEQFFGPGTRLTVL.

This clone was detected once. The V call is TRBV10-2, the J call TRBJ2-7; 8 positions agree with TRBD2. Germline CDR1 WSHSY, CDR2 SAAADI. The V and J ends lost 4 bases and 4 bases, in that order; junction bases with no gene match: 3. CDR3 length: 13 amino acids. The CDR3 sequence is CASSGASGYEQYF. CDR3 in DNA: TGCGCCAGCAGTGGCGCTAGCGGGTACGAGCAGTACTTC.

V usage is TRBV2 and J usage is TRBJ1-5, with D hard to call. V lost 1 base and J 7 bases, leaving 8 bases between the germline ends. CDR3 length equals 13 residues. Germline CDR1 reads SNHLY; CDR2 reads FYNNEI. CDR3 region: CASSEGRFQPQHF. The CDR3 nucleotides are TGTGCCAGCAGTGAAGGGAGGTTCCAGCCCCAGCATTTT.

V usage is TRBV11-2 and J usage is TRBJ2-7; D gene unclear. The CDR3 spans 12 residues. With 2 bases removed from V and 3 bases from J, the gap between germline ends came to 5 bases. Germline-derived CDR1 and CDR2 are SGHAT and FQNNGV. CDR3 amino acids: CASSLTYYEQYF. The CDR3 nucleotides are TGTGCCAGCAGCTTAACATACTACGAGCAGTACTTC.

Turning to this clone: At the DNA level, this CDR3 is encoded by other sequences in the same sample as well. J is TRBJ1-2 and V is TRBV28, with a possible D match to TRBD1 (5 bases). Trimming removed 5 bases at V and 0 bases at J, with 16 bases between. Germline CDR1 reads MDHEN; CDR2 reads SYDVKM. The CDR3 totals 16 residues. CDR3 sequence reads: CASSSLQGTPNYGYTF. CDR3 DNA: TGTGCCAGCAGTAGTTTGCAGGGTACTCCTAACTATGGCTACACCTTC.

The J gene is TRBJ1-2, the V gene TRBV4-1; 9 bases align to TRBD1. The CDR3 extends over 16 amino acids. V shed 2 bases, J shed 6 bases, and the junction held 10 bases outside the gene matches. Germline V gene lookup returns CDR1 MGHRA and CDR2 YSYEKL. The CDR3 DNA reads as TGCGCCAGCAGCCAAATGCAGGACAGGGGATCGGATGGCTACACCTTC. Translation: CASSQMQDRGSDGYTF.

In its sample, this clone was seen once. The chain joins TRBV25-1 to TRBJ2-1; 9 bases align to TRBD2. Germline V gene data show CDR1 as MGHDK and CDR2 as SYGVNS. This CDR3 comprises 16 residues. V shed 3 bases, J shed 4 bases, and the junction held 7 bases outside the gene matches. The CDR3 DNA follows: TGTGCCAGCAGTGACCTGACTAGCGGACTATACAATGAGCAGTTCTTC. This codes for CASSDLTSGLYNEQFF.

The CDR3, as DNA: TGTGCCAGCAGCCGATTACTGAGTGGGGCGGGAATCTCTGGGGCCAACGTCCTGACTTTC. The encoded protein is CASSRLLSGAGISGANVLTF. The chain employs TRBV27 and TRBJ2-6, with D perhaps TRBD2 (6 bases). This CDR3 has 20 residues. Trimming shortened V by 6 bases and J by 0 bases, and 24 bases separated the two germline ends. Germline CDR1 and CDR2: MNHEY and SMNVEV (reference sequence).

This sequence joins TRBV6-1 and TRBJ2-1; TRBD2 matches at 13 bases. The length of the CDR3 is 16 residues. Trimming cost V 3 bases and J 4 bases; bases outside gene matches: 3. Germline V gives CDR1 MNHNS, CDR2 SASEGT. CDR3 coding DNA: TGTGCCAGCAGTGACACTAGCGGGAGGGTTTACAATGAGCAGTTCTTC. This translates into CASSDTSGRVYNEQFF.